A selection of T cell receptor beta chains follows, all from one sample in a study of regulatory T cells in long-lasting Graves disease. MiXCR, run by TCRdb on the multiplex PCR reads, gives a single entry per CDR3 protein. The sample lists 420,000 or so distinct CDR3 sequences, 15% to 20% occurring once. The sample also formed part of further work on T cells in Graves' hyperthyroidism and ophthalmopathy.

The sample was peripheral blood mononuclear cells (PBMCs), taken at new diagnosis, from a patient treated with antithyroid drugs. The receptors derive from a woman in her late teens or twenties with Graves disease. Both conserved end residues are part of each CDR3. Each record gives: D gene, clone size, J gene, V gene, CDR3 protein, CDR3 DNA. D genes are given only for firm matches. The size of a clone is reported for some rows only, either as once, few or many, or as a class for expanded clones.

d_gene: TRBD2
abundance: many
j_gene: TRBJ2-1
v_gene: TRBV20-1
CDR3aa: CSAGVGTGGYNEQFF
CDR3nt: TGCAGTGCTGGGGTGGGGACGGGAGGTTACAATGAGCAGTTCTTC

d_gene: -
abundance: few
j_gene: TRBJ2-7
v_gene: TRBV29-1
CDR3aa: CSVATVEQYF
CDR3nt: TGCAGCGTTGCGACAGTAGAGCAGTACTTC

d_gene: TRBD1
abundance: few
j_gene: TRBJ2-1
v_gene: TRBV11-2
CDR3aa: CASSTRTGRSSYNEQFF
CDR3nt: TGTGCCAGCAGCACCCGGACAGGGAGGAGCTCCTACAATGAGCAGTTCTTC

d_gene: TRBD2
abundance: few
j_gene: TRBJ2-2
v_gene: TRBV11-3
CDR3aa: CASSLDLLAGDTGELFF
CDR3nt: TGTGCCAGCAGCTTAGATTTACTAGCGGGAGACACCGGGGAGCTGTTTTTT

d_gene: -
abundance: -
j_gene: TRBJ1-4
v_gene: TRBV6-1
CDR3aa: CASTGISTNEKLFF
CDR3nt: TGTGCCAGCACGGGAATCTCAACTAATGAAAAACTGTTTTTT

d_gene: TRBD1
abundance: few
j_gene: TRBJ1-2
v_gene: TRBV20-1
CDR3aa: CSALRTGGDYGYTF
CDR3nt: TGCAGTGCTCTCCGGACAGGGGGCGACTATGGCTACACCTTC

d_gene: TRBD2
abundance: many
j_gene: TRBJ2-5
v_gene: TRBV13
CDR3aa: CASSLRLAEETQYF
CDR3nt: TGTGCCAGCAGCTTAAGACTAGCGGAAGAGACCCAGTACTTC

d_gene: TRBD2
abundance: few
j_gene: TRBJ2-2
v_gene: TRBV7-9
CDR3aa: CASVGLEVPGELFF
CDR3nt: TGTGCCAGCGTGGGACTAGAGGTTCCCGGGGAGCTGTTTTTT

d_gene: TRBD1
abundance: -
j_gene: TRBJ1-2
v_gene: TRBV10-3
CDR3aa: CAISEGTGGTRGYTF
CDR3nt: TGTGCCATCAGTGAAGGGACAGGGGGCACAAGGGGCTACACCTTC

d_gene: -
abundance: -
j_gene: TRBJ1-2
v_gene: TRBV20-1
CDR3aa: CSASLQSRSYGYTF
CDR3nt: TGCAGTGCTAGCTTGCAGTCTAGGAGCTATGGCTACACCTTC

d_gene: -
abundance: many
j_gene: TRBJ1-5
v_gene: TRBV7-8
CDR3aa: CASSRSGGREHQPQHF
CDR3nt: TGTGCCAGCAGCCGATCAGGAGGCAGGGAACATCAGCCCCAGCATTTT

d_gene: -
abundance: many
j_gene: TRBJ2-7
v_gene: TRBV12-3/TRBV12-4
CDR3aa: CASSFGQGLRYEQYF
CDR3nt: TGTGCCAGCAGTTTCGGACAAGGGCTGCGGTACGAGCAGTACTTC

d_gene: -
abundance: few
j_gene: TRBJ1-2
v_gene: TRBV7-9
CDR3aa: CASSSTSIYGYTF
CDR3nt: TGTGCCAGCAGCTCGACGTCAATCTATGGCTACACCTTC

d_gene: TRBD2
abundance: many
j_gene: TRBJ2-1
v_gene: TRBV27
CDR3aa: CASSLGLAGTGEQFF
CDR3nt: TGTGCCAGCAGTTTAGGACTAGCGGGAACCGGTGAGCAGTTCTTC

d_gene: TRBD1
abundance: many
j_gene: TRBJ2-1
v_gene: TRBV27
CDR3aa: CASSPNRDRPWALEQFF
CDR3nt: TGTGCCAGCAGCCCCAATCGGGACAGACCTTGGGCACTAGAGCAGTTCTTC

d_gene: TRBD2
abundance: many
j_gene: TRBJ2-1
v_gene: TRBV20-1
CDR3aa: CSARSQREYNEQFF
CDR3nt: TGCAGTGCTAGATCTCAGCGGGAGTACAATGAGCAGTTCTTC

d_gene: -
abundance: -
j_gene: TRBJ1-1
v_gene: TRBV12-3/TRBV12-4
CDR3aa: CASSRGVPTEAFF
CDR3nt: TGTGCCAGCAGTCGAGGGGTGCCAACTGAAGCTTTCTTT

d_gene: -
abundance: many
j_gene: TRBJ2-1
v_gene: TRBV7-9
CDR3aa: CASSSTLRNEQFF
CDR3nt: TGTGCCAGCAGCTCTACCTTGAGGAATGAGCAGTTCTTC

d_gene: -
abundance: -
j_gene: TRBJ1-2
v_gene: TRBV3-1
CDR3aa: CASSQDSLGGTLYGYTF
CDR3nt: TGTGCCAGCAGCCAAGATAGTTTGGGGGGAACTCTCTATGGCTACACCTTC

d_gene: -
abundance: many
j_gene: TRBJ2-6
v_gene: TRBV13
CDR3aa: CASSFVGANVLTF
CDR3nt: TGTGCCAGCAGCTTTGTTGGGGCCAACGTCCTGACTTTC

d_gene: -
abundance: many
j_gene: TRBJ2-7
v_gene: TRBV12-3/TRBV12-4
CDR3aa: CASNGHPGDEQYF
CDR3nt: TGTGCCAGCAATGGACACCCCGGGGACGAGCAGTACTTC

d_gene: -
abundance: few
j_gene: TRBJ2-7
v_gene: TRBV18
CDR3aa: CASSRGMGAPDEQYF
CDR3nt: TGTGCCAGCTCACGGGGAATGGGGGCTCCGGACGAGCAGTACTTC

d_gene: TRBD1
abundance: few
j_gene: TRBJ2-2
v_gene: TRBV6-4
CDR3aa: CASSDGQGDTGELFF
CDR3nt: TGTGCCAGCAGTGACGGGCAGGGGGACACCGGGGAGCTGTTTTTT

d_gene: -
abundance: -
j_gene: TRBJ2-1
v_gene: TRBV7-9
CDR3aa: CASSLDRTTHNEQFF
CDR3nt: TGTGCCAGCAGCTTAGATAGGACTACTCACAATGAGCAGTTCTTC

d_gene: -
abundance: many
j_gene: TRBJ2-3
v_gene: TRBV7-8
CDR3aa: CASSWGHTDTQYF
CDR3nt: TGTGCCAGCAGCTGGGGACACACAGATACGCAGTATTTT

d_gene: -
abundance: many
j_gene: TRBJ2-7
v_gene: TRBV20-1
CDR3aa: CSASEDSYEQYF
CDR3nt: TGCAGTGCTAGTGAAGATTCCTACGAGCAGTACTTC

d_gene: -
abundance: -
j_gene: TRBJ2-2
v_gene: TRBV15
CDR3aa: CATSTRLAGELFF
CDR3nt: TGTGCCACCAGCACCAGACTAGCCGGGGAGCTGTTTTTT

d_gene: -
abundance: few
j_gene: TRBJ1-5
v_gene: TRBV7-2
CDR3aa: CASSTQGYQPQHF
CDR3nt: TGTGCCAGCAGCACCCAGGGATATCAGCCCCAGCATTTT

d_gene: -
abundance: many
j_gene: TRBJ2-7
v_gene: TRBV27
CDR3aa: CASSLSGAYEQYF
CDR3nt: TGTGCCAGCAGTTTATCAGGGGCCTACGAGCAGTACTTC

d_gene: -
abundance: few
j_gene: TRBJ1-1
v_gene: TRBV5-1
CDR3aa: CASSARPGQNTEAFF
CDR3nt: TGCGCCAGCAGCGCCCGCCCGGGACAGAACACTGAAGCTTTCTTT

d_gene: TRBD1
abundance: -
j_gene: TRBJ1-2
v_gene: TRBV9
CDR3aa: CASSVGLRGDGYTF
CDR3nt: TGTGCCAGCAGCGTAGGACTCAGGGGGGATGGCTACACCTTC

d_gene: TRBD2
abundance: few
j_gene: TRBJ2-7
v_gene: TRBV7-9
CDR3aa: CASSLVGSGSNYEQYF
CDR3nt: TGTGCCAGCAGCTTAGTGGGTAGCGGGAGCAACTACGAGCAGTACTTC

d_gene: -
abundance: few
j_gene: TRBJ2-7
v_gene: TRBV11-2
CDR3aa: CASTGGTGDPYEQYF
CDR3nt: TGTGCCAGCACCGGGGGAACAGGGGATCCTTACGAGCAGTACTTC

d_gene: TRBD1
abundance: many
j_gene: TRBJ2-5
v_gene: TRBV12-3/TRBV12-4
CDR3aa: CASSNRGQETQYF
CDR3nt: TGTGCCAGCTCAAACAGGGGACAAGAGACCCAGTACTTC

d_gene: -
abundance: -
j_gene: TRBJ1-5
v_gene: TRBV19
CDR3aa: CASGGLSNQPQHF
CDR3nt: TGTGCCAGCGGAGGCCTGAGCAATCAGCCCCAGCATTTT

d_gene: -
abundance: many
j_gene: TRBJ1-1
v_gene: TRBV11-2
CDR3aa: CASSFDFNTEAFF
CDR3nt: TGTGCCAGCAGCTTTGACTTTAACACTGAAGCTTTCTTT

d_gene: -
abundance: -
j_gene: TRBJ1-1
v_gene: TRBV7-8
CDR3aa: CASSTWTVNTEAFF
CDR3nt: TGTGCCAGCAGCACCTGGACAGTCAACACTGAAGCTTTCTTT

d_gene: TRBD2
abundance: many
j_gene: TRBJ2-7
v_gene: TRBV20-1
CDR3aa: CSASGLAGTRQYF
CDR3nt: TGCAGTGCTAGTGGACTAGCGGGGACTAGGCAGTACTTC

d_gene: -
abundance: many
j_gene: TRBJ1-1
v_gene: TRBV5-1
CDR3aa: CASSLYRGDTEAFF
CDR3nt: TGCGCCAGCAGCTTGTACCGAGGGGACACTGAAGCTTTCTTT

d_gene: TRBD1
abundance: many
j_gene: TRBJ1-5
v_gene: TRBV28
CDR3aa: CASSLETGGGNQPQHF
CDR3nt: TGTGCCAGCAGCCTGGAGACAGGGGGTGGCAATCAGCCCCAGCATTTT

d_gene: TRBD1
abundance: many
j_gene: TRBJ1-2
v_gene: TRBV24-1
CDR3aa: CATSEGTGLNYGYTF
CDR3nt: TGTGCCACCAGTGAAGGGACAGGACTAAACTATGGCTACACCTTC

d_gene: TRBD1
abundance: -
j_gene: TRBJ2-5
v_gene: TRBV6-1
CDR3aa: CASSNRGPKETQYF
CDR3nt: TGCGCCAGCAGCAACAGGGGGCCAAAAGAGACCCAGTACTTC

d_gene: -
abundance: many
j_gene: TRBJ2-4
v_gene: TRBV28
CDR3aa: CASSLGVRAQGYKNIQYF
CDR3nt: TGTGCCAGCAGTCTTGGGGTTCGGGCCCAGGGGTACAAAAACATTCAGTACTTC

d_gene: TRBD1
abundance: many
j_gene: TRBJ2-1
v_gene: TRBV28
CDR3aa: CASSFQGARQFF
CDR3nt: TGTGCCAGCAGTTTTCAGGGGGCGCGGCAGTTCTTC

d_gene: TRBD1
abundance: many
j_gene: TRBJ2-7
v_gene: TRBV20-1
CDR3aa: CSARLPRTGKPLEQYF
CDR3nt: TGCAGTGCCAGACTGCCCCGGACAGGGAAACCCCTCGAGCAGTACTTC

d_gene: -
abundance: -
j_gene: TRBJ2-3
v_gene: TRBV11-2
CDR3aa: CASSLGQGRSADTQYF
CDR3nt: TGTGCCAGCAGCTTAGGTCAGGGTAGGTCCGCAGATACGCAGTATTTT

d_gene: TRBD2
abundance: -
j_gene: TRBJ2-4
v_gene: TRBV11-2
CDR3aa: CASSSLAGEHIQYF
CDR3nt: TGTGCCAGCAGCTCCTTAGCGGGAGAGCACATTCAGTACTTC

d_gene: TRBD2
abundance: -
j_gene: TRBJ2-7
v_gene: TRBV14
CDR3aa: CASSQRRGSIYEQYF
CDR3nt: TGTGCCAGCAGCCAACGGCGCGGGAGTATCTACGAGCAGTACTTC

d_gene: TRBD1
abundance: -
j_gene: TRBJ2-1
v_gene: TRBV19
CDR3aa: CASSRTGGSYNEQFF
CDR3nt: TGTGCCAGTAGCAGGACAGGGGGTTCCTACAATGAGCAGTTCTTC

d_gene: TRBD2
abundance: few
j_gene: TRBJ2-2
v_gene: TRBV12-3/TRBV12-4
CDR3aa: CASSGLAGSTGELFF
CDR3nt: TGTGCCAGCAGCGGACTAGCGGGAAGTACCGGGGAGCTGTTTTTT

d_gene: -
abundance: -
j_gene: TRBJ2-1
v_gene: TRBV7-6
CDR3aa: CASSLVGAFYNEQFF
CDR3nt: TGTGCCAGCAGCTTAGTAGGGGCCTTCTACAATGAGCAGTTCTTC

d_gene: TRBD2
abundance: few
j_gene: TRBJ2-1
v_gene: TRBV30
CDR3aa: CAWSVRSGRARYEQFF
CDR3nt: TGTGCCTGGAGTGTAAGGAGTGGGAGGGCGAGGTATGAGCAGTTCTTC

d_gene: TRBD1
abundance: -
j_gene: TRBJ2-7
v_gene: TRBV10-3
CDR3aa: CAISEIDRALRTQYF
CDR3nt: TGTGCCATCAGTGAGATAGACAGGGCTCTACGAACGCAGTACTTC

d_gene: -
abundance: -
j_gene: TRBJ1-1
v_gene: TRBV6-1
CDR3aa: CASSELSVWTEAFF
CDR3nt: TGTGCCAGCAGTGAATTATCTGTATGGACTGAAGCTTTCTTT